The next 5 T cell receptor beta chains were all read from a single sample in a study of T-cell memory formation after mild COVID-19. MiXCR was run by TCRdb on the 5' RACE reads, yielding one entry per CDR3 protein. The sample lists just over 400,000 distinct CDR3 sequences; around 22% were seen once. The sample was PBMCs or a T cell subset sorted from them (not recorded which). These receptors were obtained from an adult woman who had mild COVID-19 (a few samples of this study predate the infection). Cell type and time point are not known.

This clonotype turned up a few times. The chain couples TRBV12-3 or TRBV12-4 to TRBJ1-2; no firm D call. V was pared by 5 bases and J by 6 bases, with 16 bases between. The CDR3 totals 14 residues. The CDR3, as DNA: TGTGCCAGCAGTCCTCAGGAGTCTTGGGATGGCTACACCTTC. This encodes CASSPQESWDGYTF.

The J gene is TRBJ2-7, the V gene TRBV25-1; TRBD2 is a possible D gene (6 bases). Trimming left V 3 bases short and J 2 bases short, with 11 bases between. This CDR3 spans 14 amino acids. The V gene's germline CDR1 is MGHDK and CDR2 SYGVNS. Written as DNA, the CDR3 is TGTGCCAGCAGTGATGGGGGGTTCCCCTACGAGCAGTACTTC. This encodes CASSDGGFPYEQYF.

The rearrangement joins TRBV2 to TRBJ2-1, with D unclear. Trimming removed 5 bases from V and 0 bases from J, with 17 bases in between. CDR3 length: 17 amino acids. The germline CDR1 and CDR2 sequences are SNHLY and FYNNEI. The CDR3: CASSTPEGLSSYNEQFF. The CDR3 DNA reads TGTGCCAGCAGTACCCCGGAAGGTCTTAGCTCCTACAATGAGCAGTTCTTC.

The rearrangement links TRBV12-3 or TRBV12-4 to TRBJ2-5; 8 nucleotides match TRBD2. V shed 3 bases and J 4 bases; nucleotides not matched to a gene: 4. The CDR3 contains 14 residues. CDR3 sequence: CASSFFTSGETQYF. Written as DNA, the CDR3 is TGTGCCAGCAGTTTTTTCACTAGCGGAGAGACCCAGTACTTC.

This clonotype has just a few counts. J is TRBJ1-1 and V is TRBV6-1; no clear D. Trimming removed 8 bases at V and 1 base at J, with 11 bases between. The CDR3 runs 13 residues. Germline V lookup: CDR1 MNHNS, CDR2 SASEGT. This chain's CDR3 is CASGPQSNTEAFF. The CDR3 DNA reads as TGTGCCAGCGGTCCGCAGTCGAACACTGAAGCTTTCTTT.